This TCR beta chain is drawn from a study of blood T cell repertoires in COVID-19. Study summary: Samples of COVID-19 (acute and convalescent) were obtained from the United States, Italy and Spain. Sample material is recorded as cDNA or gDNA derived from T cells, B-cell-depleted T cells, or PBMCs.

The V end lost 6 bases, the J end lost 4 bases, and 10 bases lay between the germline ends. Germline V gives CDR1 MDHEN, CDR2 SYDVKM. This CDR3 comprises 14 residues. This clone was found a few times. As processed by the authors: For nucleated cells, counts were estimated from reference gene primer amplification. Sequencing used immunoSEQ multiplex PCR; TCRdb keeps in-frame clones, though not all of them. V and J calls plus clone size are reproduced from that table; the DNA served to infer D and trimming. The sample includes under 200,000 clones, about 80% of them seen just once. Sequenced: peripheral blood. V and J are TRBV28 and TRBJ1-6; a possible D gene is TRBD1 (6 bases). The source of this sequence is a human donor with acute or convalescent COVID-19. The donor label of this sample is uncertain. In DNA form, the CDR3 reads TGTGCCAGCAGGTCAGGGGATTATAATTCACCCCTCCACTTT. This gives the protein CASRSGDYNSPLHF.